The TCR beta chain under discussion was sequenced for a study of T cell repertoires in cytomegalovirus infection (dated by TCRdb to about 2019). About the full investigation: Alongside well-studied HLA-B-restricted epitopes, the peptide stimulations were aimed at recently identified HLA-C-restricted CMV epitopes, whose presentation resists viral immunomodulation. Because public TCR beta signatures pointed to carriage of CMV infection together with the matching HLA type, the HLA type of each donor mattered for the analysis. What the authors observed across the whole study: In both this cohort and an independent cohort of 300 to 450 donors, the cumulative frequency of public TCR beta family members distinguished carriers of CMV infection plus the relevant HLA type. The ex vivo response was dominated by HLA-C-restricted CMV-specific TCR beta clonotypes, and the single most frequent clonotype in two of eight donors was supplied by these HLA-C-restricted clonotypes.

Including the terminal cysteine and phenylalanine, the CDR3 comprises 15 residues. Here the CDR3 DNA is all that survives: 45 bases in frame from base 1. Cut back by 5 bases and 7 bases, the V and J ends lie 18 bases apart. Looking up the germline V gene yields CDR1 SGHTA and CDR2 FQGNSA. This clonotype came up a few times. Its antigen specificity is not known. No base quality information exists; no much larger clone differs at one position. This specimen's treatment or condition label, per the study, means: in vitro stimulation with specific CMV peptide epitopes to enrich CMV-specific T cells. This sample was sequenced with an Illumina HiSeq 1500. Clones were called with MiXCR by TCRdb after fastp trimmed the public reads at Q25, and only in-frame beta chains were retained. Rows are unified per CDR3 protein, each entry keeping the most common DNA and genes. This sample holds a few hundred thousand distinct CDR3 sequences; almost 40% were observed only once. The top ten clones comprise over 45% of the sample.

Sequenced here: cultured PBMCs, sampled from culture after CMV antigen stimulation. This TCR derives from a human donor in good health (CMV status not recorded). Some clones in this sample may be carry-over from other donors' samples. The sequence links TRBV7-2 to TRBJ2-4; TRBD2 is a weak D gene call, 6 bases matching. CDR3 reads: CASSPWDSARNIQYF. Here is the DNA: TGTGCCAGCAGCCCGTGGGACTCGGCAAGGAACATTCAGTACTTC.